This T cell receptor beta chain was observed in a study of CD8 T cells in Susac syndrome. It was with random hexamers that 0.5 to 1 ug RNA was reverse transcribed. A single record per CDR3 protein comes from TCRdb applying MiXCR to the immunoSEQ multiplex PCR reads. Here the sample spans about 200,000 distinct CDR3 sequences, about 96% being singletons. This CDR3 has 14 amino acids. Trimming left V 4 bases short and J 8 bases short, with 12 bases between. Sequencing was carried out using CD4+ T cells from PBMCs. The clonotype was recovered from a human donor with multiple sclerosis. This chain uses TRBV12-3 or TRBV12-4 with TRBJ1-6; TRBD1 is a possible D gene (5 bases). CDR3 DNA sequence: TGTGCCAGCAGTTGGGCGGGGGGACATTCACCCCTCCACTTT. Translation gives CASSWAGGHSPLHF.